This T cell receptor (beta chain) stems from a study of CD8+CD57+ T cells in acquired aplastic anemia. Study-level background: When averaged, DNA from sorted CD4+ and CD8+ cells came to about 2.9 ug. Read counts for CD4+ cells (from healthy donors) averaged around 10 million.

On this clonotype: The antigen is unknown.

According to the study, genomic DNA was the template for TCR beta VDJ and CDR3 profiling. TCRdb independently ran MiXCR on the reads; one entry per CDR3 protein. The data contain over 35,000 distinct CDR3 sequences, about 65% of them singletons. Study outcomes and limitations: No significant patient-versus-control difference appeared in CD8+ Simpson's diversity. Shared by patients and controls, 25 to 30 CD8+ CDR3s were abundant in patients.

Germline assignment: CDR1 SQVTM and CDR2 ANQGSEA. The V and J ends lost 5 bases and 0 bases respectively, with 8 bases between them. The CDR3 is made up of 12 amino acids. This TCR derives from a human donor in good health, serving as a control. The sample taken for sequencing was sorted CD4+, CD8+, or CD8+CD57+ T cells (not recorded which) from PBMCs. This sequence joins TRBV29-1 and TRBJ2-7; D possibly corresponds to TRBD2 (6 bases). CDR3 sequence (DNA): TGCAGCGTTCGGGGGAGCTCCTACGAGCAGTACTTC. Protein product: CSVRGSSYEQYF.